The rows below give T cell receptor beta chains drawn from one sample of a study of blood T cells in healthy people across ages. TCRdb passed the 5' RACE reads through MiXCR, listing each CDR3 protein once. Of about 800,000 distinct CDR3 sequences in the sample, about 25% were seen once. The same sample was also used in a study of T cells of mothers and their children.

What was sequenced was blood. These receptor sequences come from a boy younger than 18 in good health. The CDR3 runs from the conserved cysteine through the conserved F or W. Each record gives: V gene, D gene, J gene, clone size, CDR3 protein, CDR3 DNA. A D gene is named only where the DNA matches it firmly. Not every row has a clone size; where given, it reads once, few, many or a size class.

>TRBV20-1|TRBD2|TRBJ2-3|few
CSTPGRKTDTQYF
TGCAGTACTCCCGGGAGGAAGACAGATACGCAGTATTTT
>TRBV20-1|TRBD2|TRBJ2-7|few
CSASALAGDDADF
TGCAGTGCTAGCGCCCTGGCGGGAGACGACGCGGACTTC
>TRBV4-3|.|TRBJ2-5|few
CASSQDRHSQETQYF
TGCGCCAGCAGCCAAGATCGGCACAGCCAAGAGACCCAGTACTTC
>TRBV28|.|TRBJ2-3|few
CASSLSPLTDTQYF
TGTGCCAGCAGTTTATCCCCCCTTACAGATACGCAGTATTTT
>TRBV7-9|TRBD1|TRBJ2-7|.
CASSFAGGGEQYF
TGTGCCAGCAGCTTCGCAGGGGGCGGCGAGCAGTACTTC
>TRBV4-1|TRBD1|TRBJ2-5|few
CASSQGTTGEWETQYF
TGCGCCAGCAGCCAAGGCACGACAGGGGAGTGGGAGACCCAGTACTTC
>TRBV20-1|TRBD2|TRBJ2-7|.
CSAEQRGTSYEQYF
TGCAGTGCTGAACAGCGGGGGACTTCCTACGAGCAGTACTTC
>TRBV5-5|.|TRBJ1-1|.
CASSFSWRTEAFF
TGTGCCAGCAGCTTTAGTTGGCGCACTGAAGCTTTCTTT
>TRBV4-3|.|TRBJ2-1|.
CASSQDLTGAENEQFF
TGCGCCAGCAGCCAAGATCTTACGGGAGCGGAGAATGAGCAGTTCTTC
>TRBV7-9|TRBD1|TRBJ2-7|.
CASSLGLTGQATYEQYF
TGTGCCAGCAGCTTAGGGCTTACCGGACAGGCGACCTACGAGCAGTACTTC
>TRBV28|TRBD1|TRBJ1-4|few
CASTPGGTGGGERRVKLFF
TGTGCCAGCACCCCTGGGGGGACAGGGGGCGGGGAGAGAAGAGTAAAACTGTTTTTT
>TRBV28|TRBD1|TRBJ2-5|.
CASSNLGQAQETQYF
TGTGCCAGCAGTAACTTGGGACAGGCCCAAGAGACCCAGTACTTC
>TRBV4-1|.|TRBJ1-1|.
CASSRTGTLNTEAFF
TGCGCCAGCAGCAGAACCGGGACCCTCAACACTGAAGCTTTCTTT
>TRBV11-2|.|TRBJ2-5|.
CASSLAAGSQETQYF
TGTGCCAGCAGCTTAGCCGCCGGCAGCCAAGAGACCCAGTACTTC
>TRBV24-1|.|TRBJ2-5|.
CATSDPGGAGETQYF
TGTGCCACCAGTGACCCCGGTGGAGCGGGAGAGACCCAGTACTTC
>TRBV12-3/TRBV12-4|TRBD2|TRBJ2-7|.
CASTPSGLAGPYEQYF
TGTGCCAGCACCCCCAGTGGACTAGCGGGGCCCTACGAGCAGTACTTC
>TRBV28|.|TRBJ1-1|.
CASSLFGYGDTEAFF
TGTGCCAGCAGTTTATTCGGCTACGGGGACACTGAAGCTTTCTTT
>TRBV7-2|TRBD1|TRBJ1-1|many
CASSTRTGRTEAFF
TGTGCCAGCAGCACACGGACAGGGAGAACTGAAGCTTTCTTT
>TRBV6-6|TRBD1|TRBJ2-5|few
CASRRDSLQETQYF
TGTGCCAGCAGACGGGACAGCTTACAAGAGACCCAGTACTTC
>TRBV20-1|TRBD2|TRBJ2-7|few
CSARDPSGRAYEQYF
TGCAGTGCTAGAGATCCTAGCGGGAGGGCCTACGAGCAGTACTTC
>TRBV5-1|.|TRBJ1-2|.
CASSSGTGRGYTF
TGCGCCAGCAGCTCCGGGACGGGGAGAGGCTACACCTTC
>TRBV30|.|TRBJ2-2|.
CAWSAGVTTGELFF
TGTGCCTGGAGCGCAGGGGTAACCACCGGGGAGCTGTTTTTT
>TRBV5-1|.|TRBJ1-6|few
CASSTSGLESPLHF
TGCGCCAGCAGCACATCGGGGTTGGAATCACCCCTCCACTTT
>TRBV12-3/TRBV12-4|.|TRBJ2-7|few
CASSHRDWDYEQYF
TGTGCCAGCAGTCACCGGGACTGGGACTACGAGCAGTACTTC
>TRBV20-1|.|TRBJ2-2|few
CSADEGRNTGELFF
TGCAGTGCTGATGAAGGGAGGAACACCGGGGAGCTGTTTTTT
>TRBV20-1|.|TRBJ1-1|.
CSASWMGTEAFF
TGCAGTGCTAGTTGGATGGGCACTGAAGCTTTCTTT
>TRBV27|.|TRBJ1-4|.
CASSFMGTTNEKLFF
TGTGCCAGCAGTTTCATGGGGACGACTAATGAAAAACTGTTTTTT
>TRBV29-1|.|TRBJ1-1|.
CSVEGQYMNTEAFF
TGCAGCGTTGAAGGACAGTACATGAACACTGAAGCTTTCTTT
>TRBV29-1|.|TRBJ1-1|few
CSAGGRLNTEAFF
TGCAGCGCTGGGGGACGGTTGAACACTGAAGCTTTCTTT
>TRBV7-2|.|TRBJ2-2|many
CASSPDRAGELFF
TGTGCCAGCAGCCCAGACAGAGCCGGGGAGCTGTTTTTT
>TRBV10-2|TRBD2|TRBJ2-1|few
CASSEVASGSSDEQFF
TGCGCCAGCAGTGAGGTGGCTAGCGGGAGTAGTGATGAGCAGTTCTTC
>TRBV3-1|.|TRBJ1-2|few
CASSQGVDYTF
TGTGCCAGCAGCCAAGGGGTTGACTACACCTTC
>TRBV6-5|.|TRBJ1-2|few
CASTREGGGYTF
TGTGCCAGCACTCGAGAGGGGGGGGGCTACACCTTC
>TRBV4-1|.|TRBJ2-7|.
CASSTQGSSYEQYF
TGCGCCAGCAGCACACAGGGCTCGTCCTACGAGCAGTACTTC
>TRBV28|.|TRBJ2-4|.
CASSLDRALAKNIQYF
TGTGCCAGCAGCCTTGATAGGGCGCTAGCCAAAAACATTCAGTACTTC
>TRBV27|TRBD1|TRBJ2-5|few
CASSPYRGQQETQYF
TGTGCCAGCAGTCCCTACAGGGGCCAGCAAGAGACCCAGTACTTC
>TRBV7-2|.|TRBJ1-1|.
CASSPPQLNIEAFF
TGTGCCAGCAGCCCCCCTCAGTTGAACATTGAAGCTTTCTTT
>TRBV6-5|TRBD2|TRBJ2-7|few
CASSRLAGGTYEQYF
TGTGCCAGCAGCCGACTAGCGGGGGGAACCTACGAGCAGTACTTC
>TRBV29-1|.|TRBJ1-5|few
CSVEVGGSQPQHF
TGCAGCGTTGAAGTGGGAGGGAGCCAGCCCCAGCATTTT
>TRBV20-1|TRBD2|TRBJ2-1|few
CSAPGSGAYNEQFF
TGCAGTGCCCCGGGTAGCGGGGCGTACAATGAGCAGTTCTTC
>TRBV28|TRBD2|TRBJ2-7|few
CASSSGGGISYEQYF
TGTGCCAGCAGCTCGGGGGGGGGCATTTCCTACGAGCAGTACTTC
>TRBV6-2/TRBV6-3|.|TRBJ2-5|few
CASSPGWGETQYF
TGTGCCAGCAGTCCAGGATGGGGGGAGACCCAGTACTTC
>TRBV5-1|TRBD1|TRBJ1-5|.
CASSLEGAKDQPQHF
TGCGCCAGCAGCTTGGAGGGGGCTAAGGATCAGCCCCAGCATTTT
>TRBV4-2|TRBD1|TRBJ1-3|few
CASSEKGPTGDGNTIYF
TGTGCCAGCAGCGAAAAGGGTCCGACAGGGGACGGAAACACCATATATTTT
>TRBV27|.|TRBJ2-5|.
CASGRGSGEQYF
TGTGCCAGCGGGAGAGGGTCGGGGGAGCAGTACTTC
>TRBV29-1|.|TRBJ2-6|few
CSVEGAATSGANVLTF
TGCAGCGTTGAAGGGGCCGCGACCTCTGGGGCCAACGTCCTGACTTTC
>TRBV6-1|TRBD1|TRBJ1-4|.
CASSETGTGDEKLFF
TGTGCCAGCAGTGAAACCGGGACAGGGGATGAAAAACTGTTTTTT
>TRBV6-5|.|TRBJ1-2|few
CASSLLQGPYGYTF
TGTGCCAGCAGTTTACTCCAGGGTCCCTATGGCTACACCTTC
>TRBV29-1|.|TRBJ2-5|many
CSVEDGGRPPNF
TGCAGCGTTGAAGATGGGGGCCGGCCCCCAAACTTC
>TRBV14|TRBD1|TRBJ2-5|few
CASSRRTGVGETQYF
TGTGCCAGCAGCCGGAGGACAGGGGTGGGAGAGACCCAGTACTTC
>TRBV7-9|TRBD1|TRBJ1-2|.
CASSRQGDGYTF
TGTGCCAGCAGCCGACAGGGGGATGGCTACACCTTC
>TRBV20-1|.|TRBJ1-1|few
CSAKGEMNTEAFF
TGCAGTGCTAAAGGGGAAATGAACACTGAAGCTTTCTTT
>TRBV6-4|TRBD1|TRBJ2-1|few
CASSTGTDFNEQFF
TGTGCCAGCAGTACCGGGACAGACTTCAATGAGCAGTTCTTC
>TRBV11-2|.|TRBJ2-1|.
CASSLVWREQFF
TGTGCCAGCAGCTTAGTTTGGCGAGAGCAGTTCTTC
>TRBV10-3|TRBD1|TRBJ1-1|.
CAISRQGGDTEAFF
TGTGCCATCAGTCGACAGGGGGGGGACACTGAAGCTTTCTTT